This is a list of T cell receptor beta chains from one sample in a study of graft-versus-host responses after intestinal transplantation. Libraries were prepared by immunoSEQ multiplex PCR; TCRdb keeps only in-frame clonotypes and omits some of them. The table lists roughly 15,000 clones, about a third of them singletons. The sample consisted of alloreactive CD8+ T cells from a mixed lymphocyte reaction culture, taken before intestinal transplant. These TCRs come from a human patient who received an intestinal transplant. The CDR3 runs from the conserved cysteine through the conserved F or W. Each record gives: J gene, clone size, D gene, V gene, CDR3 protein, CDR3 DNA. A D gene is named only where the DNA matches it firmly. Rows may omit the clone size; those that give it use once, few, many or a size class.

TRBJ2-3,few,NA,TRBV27,CASSLFGGGTDTQYF,TGTGCCAGCAGTTTATTCGGGGGTGGAACAGATACGCAGTATTTT
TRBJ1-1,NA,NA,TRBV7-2,CASSFGGPNTEAFF,TGTGCCAGCAGCTTCGGAGGGCCCAACACTGAAGCTTTCTTT
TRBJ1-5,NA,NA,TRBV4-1,CASSQESGPQPQHF,TGCGCCAGCAGCCAAGAGTCGGGTCCTCAGCCCCAGCATTTT
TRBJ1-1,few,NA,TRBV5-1,CASSDRDRMNTEAFF,TGCGCCAGCAGCGATCGGGACCGAATGAACACTGAAGCTTTCTTT
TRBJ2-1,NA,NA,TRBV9,CASSVRAPQNEQFF,TGTGCCAGCAGCGTAAGGGCGCCCCAAAATGAGCAGTTCTTC
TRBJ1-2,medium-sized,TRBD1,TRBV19,CASSIWSDRADKGGGYTF,TGTGCCAGTAGTATCTGGTCGGACAGGGCGGATAAGGGAGGCGGCTACACCTTC
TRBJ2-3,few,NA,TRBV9,CASSAHTDTQYF,TGTGCCAGCAGCGCCCACACAGATACGCAGTATTTT
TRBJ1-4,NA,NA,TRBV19,CASTSGLSNEKLFF,TGTGCCAGCACCTCAGGGCTCTCTAATGAAAAACTGTTTTTT
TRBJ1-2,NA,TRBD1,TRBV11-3,CASSLSTGDYGYTF,TGTGCCAGCAGCCTCTCGACAGGGGACTATGGCTACACCTTC
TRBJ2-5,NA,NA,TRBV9,CASSVGGGGETQYF,TGTGCCAGCAGCGTAGGAGGGGGTGGAGAGACCCAGTACTTC
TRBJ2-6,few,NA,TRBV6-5,CATEGVYSGANVLTF,TGTGCCACGGAGGGGGTCTACTCTGGGGCCAACGTCCTGACTTTC
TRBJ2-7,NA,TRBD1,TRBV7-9,CASSLVQGDYYEQYF,TGTGCCAGCAGCTTGGTACAGGGGGATTACTACGAGCAGTACTTC
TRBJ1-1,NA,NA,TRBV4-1,CASSHAGWTIDEAFF,TGCGCCAGCAGCCACGCCGGCTGGACCATCGATGAAGCTTTCTTT
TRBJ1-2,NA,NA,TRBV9,CASSVEVDYGYTF,TGTGCCAGCAGCGTAGAGGTAGACTATGGCTACACCTTC
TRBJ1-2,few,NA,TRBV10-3,CAISQGNGYTF,TGTGCCATCAGCCAGGGGAATGGCTACACCTTC
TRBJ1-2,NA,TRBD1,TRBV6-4,CASSDLYRGVHYGYTF,TGTGCCAGCAGTGACCTGTACAGGGGAGTGCACTATGGCTACACCTTC
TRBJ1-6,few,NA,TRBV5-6,CASSLVGQDAYYNSPLHF,TGTGCCAGCAGCTTGGTCGGGCAGGACGCCTACTATAATTCACCCCTCCACTTT